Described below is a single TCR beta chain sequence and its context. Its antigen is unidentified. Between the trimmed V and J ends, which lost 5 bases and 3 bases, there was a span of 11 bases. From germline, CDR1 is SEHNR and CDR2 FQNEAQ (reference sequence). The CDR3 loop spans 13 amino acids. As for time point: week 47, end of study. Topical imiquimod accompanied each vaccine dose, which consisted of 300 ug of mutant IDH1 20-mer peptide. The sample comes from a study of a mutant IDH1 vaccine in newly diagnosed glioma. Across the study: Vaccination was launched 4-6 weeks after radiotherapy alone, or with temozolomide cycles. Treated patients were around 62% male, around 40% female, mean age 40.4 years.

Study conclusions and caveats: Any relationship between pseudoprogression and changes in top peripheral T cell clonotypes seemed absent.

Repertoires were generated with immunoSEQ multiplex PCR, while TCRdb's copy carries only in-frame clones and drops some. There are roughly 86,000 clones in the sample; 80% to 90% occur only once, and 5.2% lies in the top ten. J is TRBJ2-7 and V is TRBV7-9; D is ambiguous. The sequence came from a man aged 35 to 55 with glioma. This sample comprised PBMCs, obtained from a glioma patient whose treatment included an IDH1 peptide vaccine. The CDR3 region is CASSPYSSYEQYF. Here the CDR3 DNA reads TGTGCCAGCAGCCCATACAGCAGCTACGAGCAGTACTTC. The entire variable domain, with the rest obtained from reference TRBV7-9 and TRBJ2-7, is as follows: DTGVSQNPRHKITKRGQNVTFRCDPISEHNRLYWYRQTLGQGPEFLTYFQNEAQLEKSRLLSDRFSAERPKGSFSTLEIQRTEQGDSAMYLCASSPYSSYEQYFGPGTRLTVT.